This TCR beta chain was recovered during a study of blood T cell repertoires in COVID-19. Study details: Donors in the United States, Italy and Spain gave samples during acute or convalescent COVID-19. PBMCs, B-cell-depleted T cells, or T cells were the source of the cDNA or gDNA that made up the material.

There are 14 residues in the CDR3. The V gene's germline CDR1 is MDHEN and CDR2 SYDVKM. Trimming removed 6 bases from V and 5 bases from J; junction bases left unmatched: 10. Original methodology: Scientists estimated how many nucleated cells there were by amplifying reference gene primers. Sequencing used immunoSEQ multiplex PCR; TCRdb keeps in-frame clones, though not all of them. That table gives V, J and clone size, and the DNA gave D and trimming. In the table there are some 390,000 clones, more than 75% of which are singletons. The chain has TRBV28 and TRBJ2-7; 7 bases line up with TRBD2. The sequence was obtained from a human donor in a cohort sampled during active COVID-19. The material sequenced was peripheral blood. The CDR3 spells CASSSQTSFHEQYF. The CDR3 coding sequence is TGTGCCAGCAGCTCACAGACTAGCTTCCACGAGCAGTACTTC.